These 14 T cell receptor beta chains came from one sample sequenced in a study of breast tumors, draining lymph nodes, adjacent tissues. Samples came from axillary lymph nodes draining the breast cancer. TCRdb used MiXCR to reprocess the multiplex PCR reads, holding one entry per CDR3 protein. Among 130,000 or so distinct CDR3 sequences listed, around a third were seen once. Sequences were obtained from axillary lymph node tissue. The receptors come from a female donor with breast cancer. Some clones in this sample may be carry-over from other donors' samples.

This clonotype was detected many times. CDR3 loop: CASVDRPYSNQPQHF. In DNA form, the CDR3 reads TGTGCCAGCGTAGACAGGCCATATAGCAATCAGCCCCAGCATTTT. This chain connects TRBV28 to TRBJ1-5; D is possibly TRBD1 (6 bases). Germline V CDR1 and CDR2: MDHEN, SYDVKM. Trimming left V 8 bases short and J 0 bases short, with 14 bases between. The CDR3 sequence is 15 residues long.

On this clonotype: The germline gene is not matched at one end of the junction; a read error may be the cause. The chain has TRBV5-1 and TRBJ2-5; 7 bases align to TRBD1. Germline CDR1 is SGHRS and CDR2 is YFSETQ. The CDR3 extends over 14 amino acids. CDR3 sequence (DNA): TGCGCCAGCAGACTCCGGGACAGACAAGAGGCCCAGTATTTC. It encodes CASRLRDRQEAQYF.

This clonotype was seen repeatedly, ten times or more. V gene TRBV6-5 combines with J gene TRBJ2-7; the match to TRBD1 covers 7 bases. Trimming at V came to 0 bases and at J to 0 bases, leaving 8 bases not matched to a gene. CDR1 is MNHEY and CDR2 is SVGAGI in the germline V gene. The CDR3 contains 17 residues. As DNA, the CDR3 is TGTGCCAGCAGTTACTCGTTCACAGGGGACCTCTCCTACGAGCAGTACTTC. It is translated as CASSYSFTGDLSYEQYF.

This clonotype was seen ten or more times. The CDR3 spells CASTPSEQETQYF. The CDR3 DNA reads TGTGCCAGCACCCCTTCGGAGCAAGAGACCCAGTACTTC. J is TRBJ2-5 and V is TRBV12-3 or TRBV12-4, with D uncertain. V dropped 7 bases and J dropped 2 bases, with 11 bases sitting between them. The CDR3 loop spans 13 amino acids.

Remarks on this clonotype: A much larger clone differs from this one at a single base, so this may be a read error. V gene TRBV6-5 combines with J gene TRBJ1-4, with 8 bases aligning to TRBD1. The CDR3 is made up of 17 amino acids. Looked up from germline, CDR1 is MNHEY and CDR2 is SVGAGI. Trimming took 7 bases from V and 2 from J; bases not matched to a gene: 12. This CDR3 reads CASTPGTGQRTNEKLFF. In DNA form, the CDR3 reads TGTGCCAGCACACCTGGGACAGGCCAGAGGACTAATGAAAAACTGTTTTTT.

A word on this clonotype: This may be a read error: a much more frequent sequence differs by one nucleotide. The genes are TRBV6-4 and TRBJ1-5; no clear D gene. Germline CDR1 MRHNA, CDR2 SNTAGT. This CDR3 region has 13 residues. V lost 5 bases to trimming and J lost 7 bases, with 12 bases between them. The chain's CDR3 is CASSLIVGQPQHF. Here the CDR3 DNA reads TGTGCCAGCAGTCTGATCGTTGGGCAGCCCCAGCATTTT.

With respect to this clonotype: At one boundary the junction diverges from the germline segment, which might be a read error. V gene TRBV6-1 combines with J gene TRBJ1-2; no definite D call. CDR3 size: 11 residues. CDR1 is MNHNS, CDR2 SASEGT, per germline. CDR3 coding DNA: TGTGCCGGCAGTGAAGTAGGAGGCTACACCTTC. Translating it yields CAGSEVGGYTF.

This clonotype was seen ten or more times. The rearrangement uses TRBV6-1 and TRBJ1-4, with D possibly being TRBD1 (5 bases). CDR3 size: 18 residues. Germline CDR1 reads MNHNS; CDR2 reads SASEGT. The V and J ends lost 7 bases and 10 bases respectively, with 31 bases between them. The CDR3 protein is CASTSEGQGLGFTGKLFF. In DNA, the CDR3 is TGTGCCAGCACTTCCGAGGGGCAGGGTCTAGGGTTTACGGGAAAACTGTTTTTT.

This clonotype was recorded a few times. The rearrangement links TRBV12-3 or TRBV12-4 to TRBJ2-2; D perhaps matches TRBD2 (6 bases). Trimming shortened V by 7 bases and J by 2 bases, and 11 bases separated the two germline ends. This CDR3 region has 14 residues. The CDR3 DNA follows: TGTGCCAGCACCTTGGGGGGAAACACCGGGGAGCTGTTTTTT. It specifies CASTLGGNTGELFF.

A word on this clonotype: This may stem from a read error, because a much larger clone lies one nucleotide away. The rearrangement joins TRBV6-6 to TRBJ1-5, with 7 bases lining up with TRBD1. Losses at the gene ends were 6 bases for V and 2 bases for J; bases not matched to a gene: 4. CDR3 length: 14 amino acids. Germline loops: CDR1 MNHNY, CDR2 SVGAGI (reference sequence). CDR3 nucleotide sequence: TGTGCCAGCAGACCAGGGGGTGGCAATCAGCCCCAGCATTTT. Its translation: CASRPGGGNQPQHF.

With regard to this clonotype: Likely a read error: the CDR3 ends without its conserved phenylalanine or tryptophan. The DNA is left out, because the CDR3 cannot be placed on it with certainty; the CDR3 is given as TCRdb lists it. This chain joins TRBV11-2 and TRBJ1-6; TRBD1 was called by the table and not checked on the DNA. Germline loops: CDR1 SGHAT, CDR2 FQNNGV. The CDR3 spans 8 amino acids, including both terminal residues. CDR3 loop: CASSSRQG.

Points on this clonotype: A read error is possible here, since a much larger clone lies one base away. The chain recombines TRBV19 with TRBJ1-2; D is uncertain. CDR3 length: 12 residues. Trimming stripped 3 bases from V and 8 bases from J, with 10 bases between. Germline V gene lookup returns CDR1 LNHDA and CDR2 SQIVND (reference sequence). The CDR3 reads CASSIAENGYTF. For the CDR3, the DNA is TGTGCCAGTAGTATTGCGGAGAACGGCTACACCTTC. Using reference TRBV19 and TRBJ1-2 for the parts outside the CDR3, the full variable domain is DGGITQSPKYLFRKEGQNVTLSCEQNLNHDAMYWYRQDPGQGLRLIYYSQIVNDFQKGDIAEGYSVSREKKESFPLTVTSAQKNPTAFYLCASSIAENGYTFGSGTRLTVV.

This chain joins TRBV6-1 and TRBJ1-1; unclear D gene. Germline CDR1 and CDR2: MNHNS and SASEGT. V lost 8 bases and J 9 bases, leaving 10 bases between the germline ends. The CDR3 length is 10 residues. DNA of the CDR3: TGTGCCAGCGAATTGGTTAAAGCTTTCTTT. Translation gives CASELVKAFF.

V and J are TRBV7-3 and TRBJ1-4, with D perhaps matching TRBD1 (6 bases). Germline loops: CDR1 SGHTA, CDR2 FQGTGA. V lost 5 bases, J lost 5 bases, and 15 bases lay in between. The CDR3 consists of 15 residues. The CDR3 loop reads CASSPGQRGNEKLFF. In nucleotides, the CDR3 is TGTGCCAGCAGCCCAGGACAGCGGGGGAATGAAAAACTGTTTTTT. Full variable domain (remainder filled in from reference TRBV7-3 and TRBJ1-4): GAGVSQTPSNKVTEKGKYVELRCDPISGHTALYWYRQSLGQGPEFLIYFQGTGAADDSGLPNDRFFAVRPEGSVSTLKIQRTERGDSAVYLCASSPGQRGNEKLFFGSGTQLSVL.